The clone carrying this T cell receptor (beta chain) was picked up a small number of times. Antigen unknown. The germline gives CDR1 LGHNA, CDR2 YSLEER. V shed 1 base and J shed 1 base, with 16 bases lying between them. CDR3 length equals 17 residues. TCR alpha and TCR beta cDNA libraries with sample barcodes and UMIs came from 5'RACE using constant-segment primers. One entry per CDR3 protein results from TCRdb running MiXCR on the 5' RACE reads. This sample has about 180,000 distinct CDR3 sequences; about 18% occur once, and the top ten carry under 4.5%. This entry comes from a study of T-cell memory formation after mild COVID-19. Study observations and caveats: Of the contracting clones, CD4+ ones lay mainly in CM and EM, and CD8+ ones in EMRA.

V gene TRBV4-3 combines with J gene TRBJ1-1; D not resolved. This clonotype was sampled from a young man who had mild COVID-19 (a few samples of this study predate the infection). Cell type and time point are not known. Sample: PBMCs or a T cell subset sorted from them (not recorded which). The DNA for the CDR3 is TGCGCCAGCAGCCAAGTATGGGCGTCGGGAGAGAACACTGAAGCTTTCTTT. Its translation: CASSQVWASGENTEAFF.